Detailed here is one T cell receptor (beta chain). Its specificity is unknown. The germline V and J ends were trimmed by 5 bases and 8 bases, with 10 bases remaining between them. Germline CDR1 and CDR2: LGHNT and FRNRAP. The CDR3 length is 12 residues. The sample comes from a study of cytomegalovirus exposure and HLA in healthy donors. Study context: HLA-typed donors contributed around 88 million unique TCRs, which were held in an early data release. Findings of the study overall: Reports described diagnosis of cytomegalovirus status by the classifier as highly specific and sensitive.

With 60 Vbeta and 13 Jbeta primers, the PCR was carried out. Repertoires were generated with immunoSEQ multiplex PCR, while TCRdb's copy carries only in-frame clones and drops some. The sample yields 150,000 to 200,000 clones, around 83% seen once. The receptor comes from a young woman in good health and CMV-seronegative. V usage is TRBV12-5 and J usage is TRBJ2-1; possibly TRBD2 for D (5 bases). The sample comprised PBMCs. In DNA, the CDR3 is TGTGCTAGTGGTCCCAGCGGATATGAGCAGTTCTTC. Translation gives CASGPSGYEQFF.